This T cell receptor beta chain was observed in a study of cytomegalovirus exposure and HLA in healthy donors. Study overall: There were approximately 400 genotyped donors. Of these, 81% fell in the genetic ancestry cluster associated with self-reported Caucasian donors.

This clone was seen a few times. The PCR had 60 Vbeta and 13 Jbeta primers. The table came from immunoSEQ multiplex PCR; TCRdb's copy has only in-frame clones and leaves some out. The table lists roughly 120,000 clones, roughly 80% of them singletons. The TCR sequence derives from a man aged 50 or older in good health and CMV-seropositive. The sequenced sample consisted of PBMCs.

CDR3 DNA: TGTGCCAGCTCAGAAGACAGTACCTACAATGAGCAGTTCTTC. Protein: CASSEDSTYNEQFF. V gene TRBV18 combines with J gene TRBJ2-1, with a tentative D call TRBD1 (5 bases). This CDR3 is built from 14 residues. Germline loops: CDR1 KGHSH, CDR2 LQKENI. V was trimmed by 5 bases and J by 2 bases, leaving 10 bases between them.